Following are 18 T cell receptor beta chains from one sample sequenced in a study of OX40 agonist ivuxolimab in advanced cancers. TCRdb's table, derived via immunoSEQ multiplex PCR, lists solely in-frame clones and lacks some. The data show about 55,000 clones, roughly 86% seen once. This material consisted of CD4+ or CD8+ T cells sorted from blood, taken in a trial of the OX40 agonist ivuxolimab. These TCRs come from an adult with an advanced solid tumor such as melanoma, head and neck, liver or kidney cancer.

Remarks on this clone: Because it lacks the conserved phenylalanine or tryptophan at the end, this CDR3 is likely a read error. The genes are TRBV6-6 and TRBJ1-6, with a tentative D call TRBD1 (6 bases). From germline, CDR1 is MNHNY and CDR2 SVGAGI (reference sequence). The CDR3 sequence is 15 residues long. Deletions cut 2 bases from V and 10 bases from J, with 15 bases between. The CDR3 loop reads CASSYLLRGGSPLHL. In DNA, the CDR3 is TGTGCCAGCAGTTACCTCCTCAGGGGAGGCTCACCCCTCCACCTT.

J is TRBJ2-3 and V is TRBV2; D remains unclear. V gave up 8 bases and J gave up 0 bases, with 9 bases separating them. Germline assignment: CDR1 SNHLY and CDR2 FYNNEI. The CDR3 has 13 amino acids. This chain's CDR3 is CASFAVSTDTQYF. The CDR3 region has the DNA TGTGCCAGCTTCGCAGTCAGCACAGATACGCAGTATTTT. Full variable domain (missing parts from reference TRBV2 and TRBJ2-3): EPEVTQTPSHQVTQMGQEVILRCVPISNHLYFYWYRQILGQKVEFLVSFYNNEISEKSEIFDDQFSVERPDGSNFTLKIRSTKLEDSAMYFCASFAVSTDTQYFGPGTRLTVL.

This chain joins TRBV11-2 and TRBJ2-3; D is perhaps TRBD1 (6 bases). The V gene lost 1 base and the J gene lost 4 bases, with 12 bases spanning the gap. CDR1 is SGHAT and CDR2 is FQNNGV in the germline V gene. The CDR3 totals 15 residues. The CDR3 nucleotides read TGTGCCAGCAGCTTAGGGGGCAGGGGCCCAGATACGCAGTATTTT. Translating gives CASSLGGRGPDTQYF.

With regard to this clone: Other DNA sequences within the sample encode an identical CDR3. The J gene is TRBJ2-7, the V gene TRBV6-5; tentatively, D is TRBD1 (6 bases). CDR3 length equals 13 residues. Trimming removed 2 bases at V and 4 bases at J, with 9 bases between. CDR1 is MNHEY, CDR2 SVGAGI, per germline. The CDR3 DNA follows: TGTGCCAGCAGTTACAGTACAGGGTACGAGCAGTACTTC. The encoded protein is CASSYSTGYEQYF.

The chain is built from TRBV7-9 and TRBJ2-7; 8 nucleotides line up with TRBD2. CDR3 size: 17 residues. Germline CDR1 SEHNR, CDR2 FQNEAQ (reference sequence). V trimming: 3 bases; J trimming: 4 bases; junction bases outside the gene matches: 14. This CDR3 is CASSLFTDGGRIYEQYF. The CDR3 DNA is TGTGCCAGCAGCTTGTTCACCGATGGCGGGAGGATATACGAGCAGTACTTC.

The J gene is TRBJ1-4, the V gene TRBV4-3, with 7 bases lining up with TRBD1. V was clipped by 4 bases and J by 6 bases; unmatched bases: 11. This CDR3 region has 16 residues. The germline V gene encodes CDR1 LGHNA and CDR2 YSLEER. Written as DNA, the CDR3 is TGCGCCAGCAGCCGACTTAGTGACAGGGACGATGAAAAACTGTTTTTT. It translates to CASSRLSDRDDEKLFF.

V usage is TRBV29-1 and J usage is TRBJ2-7, with D unclear. The CDR3 runs 14 residues. Germline V gene data show CDR1 as SQVTM and CDR2 as ANQGSEA. V was clipped by 5 bases and J by 0 bases, with 14 bases between them. For the CDR3, the DNA is TGCAGCGTTCGGCGTAAGGAGTCCTCCTACGAGCAGTACTTC. The encoded protein is CSVRRKESSYEQYF.

The chain couples TRBV7-9 to TRBJ2-3; possible D gene TRBD1, 5 bases. CDR1 and CDR2 (germline): SEHNR, FQNEAQ (reference sequence). This CDR3 has 16 amino acids. V was cut by 5 bases and J by 1 base, with 16 bases left in between. The CDR3 nucleotides read TGTGCCAGCAGCACCTTAGTGGGGCGAGGCACAGATACGCAGTATTTT. Translation: CASSTLVGRGTDTQYF.

The rearrangement joins TRBV6-5 to TRBJ1-2; 9 nucleotides align to TRBD1. Per germline, CDR1 MNHEY and CDR2 SVGAGI. The CDR3 length is 14 residues. Trimming took 5 bases from V and 7 from J; bases not matched to a gene: 8. In DNA form, the CDR3 reads TGTGCCAGCAGTCCCCCCGGGACAGGGTTTGGCTACACCTTC. Translating it yields CASSPPGTGFGYTF.

Of note for this clone: This same CDR3 is encoded by further DNA sequences in the sample. This sequence joins TRBV5-1 and TRBJ2-7; tentatively, D is TRBD1 (5 bases). V dropped 0 bases and J dropped 3 bases, with 7 bases sitting between them. The CDR3 totals 13 residues. The V gene's germline CDR1 is SGHRS and CDR2 YFSETQ. For the CDR3, the DNA is TGCGCCAGCAGCTTGGAAGACAGCTACGAGCAGTACTTC. Amino acid sequence: CASSLEDSYEQYF.

The chain uses TRBV5-1 and TRBJ2-1; tentatively, D is TRBD1 (5 bases). CDR1 and CDR2 (germline): SGHRS, YFSETQ. The CDR3 loop spans 16 amino acids. Trimming took off 4 bases at V and 0 bases at J, with 14 bases between the two ends. In DNA form, the CDR3 reads TGCGCCAGCAGCAAGACAGAGCCTAGCTCCTACAATGAGCAGTTCTTC. Amino acid sequence: CASSKTEPSSYNEQFF.

The chain is built from TRBV9 and TRBJ1-3; D is ambiguous. CDR3 length: 15 amino acids. Trimming cost V 0 bases and J 0 bases, with 7 bases left between them. Germline V gives CDR1 SGDLS, CDR2 YYNGEE. In nucleotides, the CDR3 is TGTGCCAGCAGCGTAGATTACGGCTCTGGAAACACCATATATTTT. It codes for CASSVDYGSGNTIYF.

The gene calls are TRBV5-6 and TRBJ2-5; TRBD1 might be the D (6 bases). The germline gives CDR1 SGHDT, CDR2 YYEEEE. The CDR3 spans 13 residues. Trimming took off 4 bases at V and 7 bases at J, with 14 bases between the two ends. This CDR3 reads CASSPGQIGTQYF. The DNA of the CDR3 is TGTGCCAGCAGCCCGGGACAAATTGGGACCCAGTACTTC.

The chain employs TRBV11-2 and TRBJ2-7; D is possibly TRBD2 (5 bases). Per the germline V gene, CDR1 is SGHAT and CDR2 is FQNNGV. The CDR3 is made up of 12 amino acids. The V and J ends lost 1 base and 5 bases respectively, with 6 bases between them. The CDR3 reads CASSLGRDEQYF. For the CDR3, the DNA is TGTGCCAGCAGCTTAGGGCGGGACGAGCAGTACTTC.

This chain uses TRBV6-5 with TRBJ1-2, with D hard to call. V lost 2 bases to trimming and J lost 3 bases, with 7 bases between them. Germline assignment: CDR1 MNHEY and CDR2 SVGAGI. The CDR3 totals 13 residues. CDR3 amino acids: CASSYTGDYGYTF. In DNA form, the CDR3 reads TGTGCCAGCAGTTACACCGGCGACTATGGCTACACCTTC.

This clone was picked up one time. CDR3 in DNA: TGCGCCAGCAGCCAAGGGGTAGAAGAGGGAGGTAGGAACTATGGCTACACCTTC. It encodes CASSQGVEEGGRNYGYTF. This chain joins TRBV4-1 and TRBJ1-2; D not resolved. V was shortened by 1 base and J by 2 bases, with 20 bases between the two germline ends. CDR1 is MGHRA, CDR2 YSYEKL, per germline. The CDR3 spans 18 residues.

This chain links TRBV28 with TRBJ1-2; D is unresolved. The CDR3 has 15 residues. CDR1 MDHEN and CDR2 SYDVKM come from the germline V gene. Trimming cost V 0 bases and J 2 bases, with 10 bases left between them. CDR3 sequence reads: CASSLWQEVNYGYTF. CDR3 nucleotide sequence: TGTGCCAGCAGTTTATGGCAGGAGGTAAACTATGGCTACACCTTC.

The chain recombines TRBV29-1 with TRBJ2-3; no clear D. V lost 0 bases and J 4 bases, leaving 2 bases between the germline ends. The length of the CDR3 is 11 residues. Per the germline V gene, CDR1 is SQVTM and CDR2 is ANQGSEA. CDR3 sequence: CSVEDADTQYF. In DNA form, the CDR3 reads TGCAGCGTTGAAGATGCAGATACGCAGTATTTT.